This TCR beta chain was retrieved from a study of technical replicates of blood from several donors (dated by TCRdb to about 2017). Sequences SGHRS (CDR1) and YFSETQ (CDR2) are obtained from the germline V gene. The germline V and J ends show losses of 4 bases and 8 bases respectively, and no gene match explains 4 bases of the junction. The cysteine opens and the phenylalanine closes a CDR3 of 14 amino acids. Only CDR3 DNA remains: 42 bases, in frame from the first base. The library was generated by the immunoSEQ multiplex PCR assay. TCRdb carries this immuneACCESS record with in-frame sequences only. Its versions omit some clonotypes, under half of them owing to an unresolved V gene in the studies checked, with the rest unexplained. This sample holds about 100,000 clones; approximately 95% were observed only once. The leading ten clones occupy roughly 0.33% of the sample. Turning to this clone: The specificity of this receptor is unknown. No base quality information exists; no much larger clone differs at one position.

The sequenced sample consisted of T cells isolated from PBMCs. The rearranged segments are TRBV5-1 and TRBJ2-1, with TRBD1 identical over 12 junction bases. The TCR was taken from a human donor in good health. The CDR3 corresponds to CASSPGQGADEQFF. The DNA is as follows: TGCGCCAGCAGCCCGGGACAGGGGGCCGATGAGCAGTTCTTC.